This T cell receptor (beta chain) came from a study of Ad26.COV2.S vaccination and SARS-CoV-2 variants (dated by TCRdb to the early 2020s). Study-level background: Donors in the vaccine arm were drawn from COV1001, a phase I-IIa trial of Ad26.COV2.S in healthy adults that was multicentre, randomized, double-blind and placebo-controlled. Ad26.COV2.S was given intramuscularly at 5x10^10 or 1x10^11 viral particles, as a single shot or as two shots 56 days apart. TCRbeta repertoire sequencing was used to assess the specificity and breadth of SARS-CoV-2-reactive T cell receptors after Ad26.COV2.S vaccination. A total of approximately 30 samples were included in the TCR-sequenced set, comprising about 20 Ad26.COV2.S vaccine recipients, 5 placebo recipients and 8 SARS-CoV-2 convalescent individuals. Trial participants were randomized into five groups of five: low-dose or high-dose Ad26.COV2.S given once or twice, or placebo on both occasions. Investigators remained blinded to trial group allocation during experiments and outcome assessment. Study-wide conclusions, independent of this receptor: Comparable non-spike TCR breadth was observed between vaccine and placebo recipients, consistent with only spike being contained in the vaccine. The authors noted that total T cell responses may have been underestimated by the TCR breadth and depth analyses. After vaccination, spike-specific CD8+ and CD4+ T cell responses were reported to show substantial breadth. Spike-specific TCR breadth was higher in Ad26.COV2.S recipients than in placebo recipients (P = 0.0014). The study was not powered to compare responses between vaccine doses or regimens.

According to the study, the label for this sample's treatment or condition signals: approximately 18 received Ad26.COV2.S at low or high dose, single or two shots; a few received placebo; per-sample allocation not given. Repertoires of vaccine and placebo recipients were sequenced from samples taken on day 63 after the first injection. In Cohort 1b, about 25 adults aged 18-55 years were enrolled at a single site in Boston, USA, between 29 July and 7 August 2020. Ad26.COV2.S was a replication-incompetent adenovirus type 26 vector expressing a prefusion-stabilized SARS-CoV-2 spike protein from the original Wuhan strain. The immunoSEQ Assay was the method used to sequence TCRbeta CDR3 regions. After extraction, genomic DNA underwent amplification by bias-controlled multiplex PCR, followed by high-throughput sequencing. Concerning the study's data processing: To quantify the absolute abundance of each unique TCRbeta CDR3 region, sequences were collapsed and filtered. T cell fraction was estimated by normalizing TCRbeta template counts to usable DNA, which was measured by amplifying reference genes present in all nucleated cells. Repertoire TCRs were annotated as SARS-CoV-2-specific when V gene, CDR3 amino acid sequence and J gene were exactly matched to a known reactive TCR set. The reference SARS-CoV-2 TCR set was obtained from MIRA and was filtered for enrichment in COVID-19-positive ImmuneCODE repertoires, whereby public or cross-reactive TCRs were removed. Drawing on the MIRA antigens, annotated TCRs were analysed further at the level of specific ORF or position within ORF. Breadth was defined as annotated unique rearrangements over total unique productive rearrangements; depth was the summed frequency of those rearrangements. TCR breadth was compared between groups using two-sided Wilcoxon rank-sum tests. Imported from immuneACCESS, the table was reduced by TCRdb to in-frame sequences with V and J called. These copies leave out some clones; in studies compared against another copy, an unresolved V gene accounts for under half, and the cause of the remainder is not known. Clone size and the V and J calls come from that table; the DNA yielded D and trimming. The sample table shows about 680,000 clones, and roughly 90% are seen once. The ten most abundant clones make up 1.5% of the sample.

V and J lose 5 bases and 8 bases, and a span of 15 bases separates them. From cysteine to phenylalanine, the CDR3 is 14 amino acids long. Only the CDR3 part of the read is kept: 42 bases, read in frame from the first base. Via the germline V gene (reference sequence), CDR1 is LNHDA and CDR2 SQIVND. On this clone: Its antigen target is currently unknown. No base quality information exists; no much larger clone differs at one position.

The material sequenced was peripheral blood, taken in a trial of Ad26.COV2.S vaccine versus placebo. The sequence derives from a person aged 18-60 years who received the Ad26.COV2.S COVID-19 vaccine or a placebo. This chain joins TRBV19 to TRBJ1-4, with TRBD1 as a weak D call on 5 bases. DNA sequence: TGTGCCAGTAGTCCCAGGGCCTCTCGGGAAAAACTGTTTTTT. The translation is CASSPRASREKLFF.